Below, 8 T cell receptor beta chains from the same sample are listed, as sequenced in a study of CD8 T cells in Susac syndrome. cDNA came from approximately 0.5 to 1 ug RNA primed by random hexamers. MiXCR was run by TCRdb on the immunoSEQ multiplex PCR reads, yielding one entry per CDR3 protein. The table includes more than 150,000 distinct CDR3 sequences, just over 90% detected once. The sample comprised CD4+ T cells from PBMCs. These receptors all come from a human donor in good health.

J is TRBJ1-1 and V is TRBV18; maybe TRBD1 (6 bases). This CDR3 spans 16 amino acids. Trimming stripped 2 bases from V and 5 bases from J, with 18 bases between. In germline, CDR1 is KGHSH, CDR2 LQKENI. CDR3 sequence (DNA): TGTGCCAGCTCACCATATTCTCGGGGGGCCGGAACTGAAGCTTTCTTT. It encodes CASSPYSRGAGTEAFF.

This clonotype appeared once. The rearrangement links TRBV20-1 to TRBJ2-7; D is perhaps TRBD1 (6 bases). The CDR3 sequence is 14 residues long. Germline V gives CDR1 DFQATT, CDR2 SNEGSKA (reference sequence). V dropped 6 bases and J dropped 2 bases, with 17 bases sitting between them. The CDR3 DNA reads TGCAGTGCCAGAACAGGGTATCGTCCCTACGAGCAGTACTTC. Its protein is CSARTGYRPYEQYF.

The sample holds one count of this clonotype. The chain carries TRBV4-3 and TRBJ1-3; no definite D call. The CDR3 length is 17 residues. The V end lost 0 bases, the J end lost 0 bases, and 12 bases lay between the germline ends. CDR1 and CDR2 (germline): LGHNA, YSLEER. DNA of the CDR3: TGCGCCAGCAGCCAAGATCGGGCCTCAAGCTCTGGAAACACCATATATTTT. The encoded protein is CASSQDRASSSGNTIYF.

The rearrangement uses TRBV29-1 and TRBJ2-7; 7 nucleotides agree with TRBD1. V lost 4 bases and J lost 7; bases outside the gene matches: 7. CDR1 is SQVTM, CDR2 ANQGSEA, per germline. The CDR3 spans 12 residues. The CDR3 region is CSVGQGAREQYF. The CDR3 bases are TGCAGCGTTGGACAGGGTGCGAGAGAGCAGTACTTC.

The chain uses TRBV4-2 and TRBJ2-1, with D tentatively TRBD2 (5 bases). Germline assignment: CDR1 LGHNA and CDR2 YNFKEQ. The CDR3 runs 18 residues. V shed 1 base and J shed 0 bases, with 16 bases lying between them. In nucleotides, the CDR3 is TGTGCCAGCAGCCAAGGCCTCTCTAGTGCGGGCTCCTACAATGAGCAGTTCTTC. It translates to CASSQGLSSAGSYNEQFF.

The chain combines TRBV4-3 with TRBJ1-1; D ambiguous. The CDR3 contains 14 residues. Germline assignment: CDR1 LGHNA and CDR2 YSLEER. V was trimmed by 3 bases and J by 4 bases, leaving 12 bases between them. CDR3 protein: CASSHNSPGTEAFF. As DNA, the CDR3 is TGCGCCAGCAGCCATAATTCCCCGGGCACTGAAGCTTTCTTT.

The chain joins TRBV12-3 or TRBV12-4 to TRBJ2-5; TRBD2 matches at 7 bases. The CDR3 is 15 amino acids. With V trimmed by 3 bases and J by 5 bases, 9 bases remained unmatched. In nucleotides, the CDR3 is TGTGCCAGCAGTTTGGCGTCTAGCGGTTGGGAGACCCAGTACTTC. Its protein is CASSLASSGWETQYF.

The chain employs TRBV6-5 and TRBJ2-7; D is perhaps TRBD1 (5 bases). Trimming left V 0 bases short and J 5 bases short, with 14 bases between. Germline V CDR1 and CDR2: MNHEY, SVGAGI. The CDR3 runs to 15 residues. CDR3 sequence: CASSYSLRDLHEQYF. DNA of the CDR3: TGTGCCAGCAGTTACTCGCTCAGGGATCTCCACGAGCAGTACTTC.